What follows are 22 T cell receptor beta chains derived from one specimen sequenced in a study of T cell changes during pregnancy in multiple sclerosis (dated by TCRdb to the late 2010s). Preparation of the library involved the immunoSEQ multiplex PCR assay. Drawn from immuneACCESS, this table holds only the in-frame rearrangements with V and J called that TCRdb kept. Clones are partly lost; checked studies trace under half to an unresolved V gene and leave the rest unexplained. Here the sample has 93,000 or so clones; around 93% occur a single time. The ten largest clones capture approximately 0.99% of the sample. This material consisted of peripheral blood, taken before pregnancy. The receptors shown here come from a female donor with multiple sclerosis, enrolled in a pregnancy study.

V gene TRBV5-1 combines with J gene TRBJ2-7; a weak D match, TRBD2 (5 bases). There are 13 residues in the CDR3. The V end lost 1 base, the J end lost 3 bases, and 8 bases lay between the germline ends. The germline CDR1 and CDR2 sequences are SGHRS and YFSETQ. The DNA for the CDR3 is TGCGCCAGCAGCTTGCTGGGAGACTACGAGCAGTACTTC. This encodes CASSLLGDYEQYF.

This sequence joins TRBV5-1 and TRBJ1-5, with a tentative D call TRBD1 (5 bases). Germline V lookup: CDR1 SGHRS, CDR2 YFSETQ. Trimming removed 0 bases from V and 5 bases from J, with 9 bases in between. The CDR3 contains 14 residues. As DNA, the CDR3 is TGCGCCAGCAGCTTGGGGCAGGGCCATCAGCCCCAGCATTTT. Protein product: CASSLGQGHQPQHF.

The gene calls are TRBV28 and TRBJ1-3, with 10 positions matching TRBD1. V dropped 7 bases and J dropped 9; count of bases not matched to a gene: 15. This CDR3 spans 16 amino acids. Germline assignment: CDR1 MDHEN and CDR2 SYDVKM. Here the CDR3 DNA reads TGTGCCAGCACCCTCCTTCCGGGACAGGGGCCCGCCACCATATATTTT. Protein product: CASTLLPGQGPATIYF.

The chain uses TRBV7-9 and TRBJ2-5; D unresolved. CDR1 SEHNR and CDR2 FQNEAQ come from the germline V gene (reference sequence). There are 9 residues in the CDR3. The V end lost 10 bases, the J end lost 2 bases, and 2 bases lay between the germline ends. The CDR3 sequence: CATQETQYF. DNA of the CDR3: TGTGCCACACAAGAGACCCAGTACTTC.

V usage is TRBV18 and J usage is TRBJ1-4; 8 nucleotides match TRBD1. With 5 bases clipped from V and 6 bases from J, the junction kept 8 bases outside the gene matches. This CDR3 region has 15 residues. The germline CDR1 and CDR2 sequences are KGHSH and LQKENI. The CDR3, as DNA: TGTGCCAGCTCAAACACCGGGACAGGTCATGAAAAACTGTTTTTT. Amino acids: CASSNTGTGHEKLFF.

The chain joins TRBV5-1 to TRBJ2-2, with 7 bases identical to TRBD1. The trim removed 0 bases at V and 1 base at J, leaving 9 bases unmatched. Germline-derived CDR1 and CDR2 are SGHRS and YFSETQ. This CDR3 is built from 18 residues. CDR3 coding DNA: TGCGCCAGCAGCTTGGGCGTCTTCCGGGACAGGAACACCGGGGAGCTGTTTTTT. Translation: CASSLGVFRDRNTGELFF.

CDR3 DNA sequence: TGTGCCAGCAGCGTAGATGCAGGGCCTAACTATGGCTACACCTTC. It yields the protein CASSVDAGPNYGYTF. This rearrangement joins TRBV9 to TRBJ1-2, with D perhaps TRBD1 (5 bases). This CDR3 region has 15 residues. V was trimmed by 0 bases and J by 0 bases, leaving 9 bases between them. Germline V gives CDR1 SGDLS, CDR2 YYNGEE.

The CDR3 DNA reads TGTGCCAGCAGCTCCAGTGGTCAGCCCCAGCATTTT. As protein: CASSSSGQPQHF. The V and J genes are TRBV6-5 and TRBJ1-5; no firm D call. The germline V gene has CDR1 MNHEY and CDR2 SVGAGI. The V end was cut by 6 bases, the J end by 6 bases, with 9 bases between. This CDR3 comprises 12 residues.

J is TRBJ2-3 and V is TRBV7-3; 9 bases fit TRBD2. CDR1 and CDR2 from the germline V gene are SGHTA and FQGTGA. Trimming cost V 5 bases and J 6 bases; bases outside gene matches: 9. The CDR3 totals 15 residues. The CDR3 region is CASSPHSGSGDTQYF. DNA of the CDR3: TGTGCCAGCAGCCCTCATAGCGGGAGTGGGGATACGCAGTATTTT. Full variable domain (missing parts from reference TRBV7-3 and TRBJ2-3): GAGVSQTPSNKVTEKGKYVELRCDPISGHTALYWYRQSLGQGPEFLIYFQGTGAADDSGLPNDRFFAVRPEGSVSTLKIQRTERGDSAVYLCASSPHSGSGDTQYFGPGTRLTVL.

The sample holds one count of this clone. This chain connects TRBV6-1 to TRBJ1-1; 7 positions agree with TRBD1. The CDR3 runs 14 residues. CDR1 is MNHNS, CDR2 SASEGT, per germline. V lost 7 bases to trimming and J lost 1 base; unmatched junction nucleotides: 6. For the CDR3, the DNA is TGTGCCAGCAAGGACAGGACCGAGAACACTGAAGCTTTCTTT. It is translated as CASKDRTENTEAFF.

The J gene is TRBJ2-5, the V gene TRBV6-1; D perhaps matches TRBD2 (5 bases). The V and J ends lost 10 bases and 5 bases respectively, with 20 bases between them. CDR3 length equals 14 residues. Germline V gene sequence: CDR1 MNHNS, CDR2 SASEGT. CDR3 sequence (DNA): TGTGCCATAACCCAACACAGCAGAGGGGAGACCCAGTACTTC. It specifies CAITQHSRGETQYF.

V is TRBV2 and J is TRBJ1-3; TRBD1 aligns across 7 bases. The CDR3 has 14 residues. J was trimmed by 2 bases and V by 5 bases; bases with no gene match: 3. Germline V lookup: CDR1 SNHLY, CDR2 FYNNEI. The CDR3 DNA sequence: TGTGCCAGCAGTACCGGGACAGCTGGAAACACCATATATTTT. It yields the protein CASSTGTAGNTIYF.

J is TRBJ1-1 and V is TRBV28; 7 bases align to TRBD1. V was pared by 5 bases and J by 1 base, with 7 bases of the junction left unmatched. Germline V CDR1 and CDR2: MDHEN, SYDVKM. This CDR3 region has 15 residues. The CDR3 region is CASSPTGRANTEAFF. CDR3 coding DNA: TGTGCCAGCAGTCCGACAGGGCGGGCGAACACTGAAGCTTTCTTT. Full variable domain (outside the CDR3, taken from reference TRBV28 and TRBJ1-1): DVKVTQSSRYLVKRTGEKVFLECVQDMDHENMFWYRQDPGLGLRLIYFSYDVKMKEKGDIPEGYSVSREKKERFSLILESASTNQTSMYLCASSPTGRANTEAFFGQGTRLTVV.

The chain recombines TRBV4-1 with TRBJ1-2, with a tentative D call TRBD1 (5 bases). CDR3 length: 16 amino acids. Trimming cost V 0 bases and J 5 bases, with 16 bases left between them. CDR1 and CDR2 from the germline V gene are MGHRA and YSYEKL. The CDR3 coding sequence is TGCGCCAGCAGCCAAGAAGGCGGGGCGGCCCCTTATGGCTACACCTTC. Translating gives CASSQEGGAAPYGYTF.

The V gene is TRBV2, the J gene TRBJ1-2; perhaps TRBD1 as D (5 bases). The V and J ends lost 5 bases and 4 bases respectively, with 11 bases between them. The CDR3 consists of 13 residues. The germline CDR1 and CDR2 sequences are SNHLY and FYNNEI. The CDR3 coding sequence is TGTGCCAGCAGTCAGGGACTTCTCTATGGCTACACCTTC. Its protein is CASSQGLLYGYTF.

The chain combines TRBV28 with TRBJ1-1, with D unclear. The CDR3 length is 11 residues. The germline gives CDR1 MDHEN, CDR2 SYDVKM. V was shortened by 3 bases and J by 6 bases, with 5 bases between the two germline ends. CDR3 coding DNA: TGTGCCAGCAGTTTGTATTCTGAAGCTTTCTTT. Translated, it gives CASSLYSEAFF.

The CDR3 region has the DNA TGTGCCAGCAGTGCCCGGGACAGGGGAGGGTTCGGCGAGCAGTACTTC. It specifies CASSARDRGGFGEQYF. This chain links TRBV6-1 with TRBJ2-7; TRBD1 matches 10 bases. The CDR3 sequence is 16 residues long. The J segment lost 6 bases and the V segment lost 4 bases, leaving 12 bases of the junction unmatched. Germline assignment: CDR1 MNHNS and CDR2 SASEGT.

This chain connects TRBV5-1 to TRBJ2-7; 11 nucleotides line up with TRBD2. Germline CDR1 reads SGHRS; CDR2 reads YFSETQ. The V and J ends lost 5 bases and 2 bases, in that order; junction bases with no gene match: 9. CDR3 length: 16 amino acids. CDR3 coding DNA: TGCGCCAGCAGAGTTACCGGGACTAGCGGTACCTACGAGCAGTACTTC. It yields the protein CASRVTGTSGTYEQYF. The full variable domain, with the rest looked up from reference TRBV5-1 and TRBJ2-7, is KAGVTQTPRYLIKTRGQQVTLSCSPISGHRSVSWYQQTPGQGLQFLFEYFSETQRNKGNFPGRFSGRQFSNSRSEMNVSTLELGDSALYLCASRVTGTSGTYEQYFGPGTRLTVT.

This sequence joins TRBV6-1 and TRBJ2-1; 9 nucleotides line up with TRBD2. Germline V gene lookup returns CDR1 MNHNS and CDR2 SASEGT. This CDR3 contains 16 residues. V gave up 2 bases and J gave up 4 bases; unmatched junction bases: 6. CDR3 coding DNA: TGTGCCAGCAGTGAATGGCTAGCGGGGTCTTACAATGAGCAGTTCTTC. It specifies CASSEWLAGSYNEQFF.

The chain links TRBV29-1 to TRBJ2-1; 12 nucleotides align to TRBD2. V lost 7 bases to trimming and J lost 0 bases; unmatched junction nucleotides: 1. The CDR3 runs to 14 residues. The germline V gene encodes CDR1 SQVTM and CDR2 ANQGSEA. This CDR3 reads CSATSGSSYNEQFF. CDR3 coding DNA: TGCAGCGCGACTAGCGGGAGCTCCTACAATGAGCAGTTCTTC.

This clone appeared a single time. V gene TRBV5-1 combines with J gene TRBJ1-1; 9 nucleotides align to TRBD1. The V gene end was trimmed by 0 bases and the J gene end by 1 base; junction bases not matched to a gene: 1. The CDR3 extends over 15 amino acids. Germline CDR1 reads SGHRS; CDR2 reads YFSETQ. The chain's CDR3 is CASSLVTGGNTEAFF. CDR3 in DNA: TGCGCCAGCAGCTTGGTGACAGGGGGGAACACTGAAGCTTTCTTT.

This chain connects TRBV5-1 to TRBJ2-5; D gene uncertain. The CDR3 has 15 residues. CDR1 and CDR2 from the germline V gene are SGHRS and YFSETQ. V was cut by 4 bases and J by 4 bases, with 17 bases left in between. CDR3 in DNA: TGCGCCAGCAGCCCCCGGCCCCTACGCGGAGAGACCCAGTACTTC. It is translated as CASSPRPLRGETQYF. The full variable domain, rest sourced from reference TRBV5-1 and TRBJ2-5, is KAGVTQTPRYLIKTRGQQVTLSCSPISGHRSVSWYQQTPGQGLQFLFEYFSETQRNKGNFPGRFSGRQFSNSRSEMNVSTLELGDSALYLCASSPRPLRGETQYFGPGTRLLVL.